The 4 T cell receptor beta chains in this list originate from one sample, sequenced in a study of cytomegalovirus exposure and HLA in healthy donors. Assay used: immunoSEQ multiplex PCR; TCRdb lists only in-frame clones, some missing. This table holds some 250,000 clones, around 90% found once. Sample: PBMCs. Receptor source: a woman younger than 30 in good health and CMV-seronegative.

This chain connects TRBV6-5 to TRBJ2-1, with D hard to call. V dropped 6 bases and J dropped 0 bases, with 9 bases sitting between them. This CDR3 has 14 amino acids. The germline V gene encodes CDR1 MNHEY and CDR2 SVGAGI. CDR3 sequence (DNA): TGTGCCAGCAGGGAGTTAGACTCCTACAATGAGCAGTTCTTC. Its translation is CASRELDSYNEQFF.

Here the CDR3 reads CASSLPRTWTSSGNTIYF. CDR3 coding DNA: TGTGCCAGCAGCTTGCCCCGGACATGGACGAGCTCTGGAAACACCATATATTTT. This sequence joins TRBV5-6 and TRBJ1-3, with a weak D call TRBD1 (5 bases). Germline loops: CDR1 SGHDT, CDR2 YYEEEE. Between the trimmed V and J ends, which lost 1 base and 0 bases, there was a span of 17 bases. This CDR3 region has 18 residues.

J is TRBJ2-3 and V is TRBV10-2, with 10 bases fitting TRBD2. The ends lost 8 bases at V and 2 bases at J; junction bases unmatched: 10. The germline CDR1 and CDR2 sequences are WSHSY and SAAADI. The CDR3 is 16 amino acids. Here the CDR3 DNA reads TGCGCCAGCTCCCACTGGAGCGGGGGGGTCACAGATACGCAGTATTTT. Amino acid sequence: CASSHWSGGVTDTQYF.

This clone was observed a few times. The V and J genes are TRBV25-1 and TRBJ2-7, with 12 positions matching TRBD1. The CDR3 has 13 amino acids. The germline V gene has CDR1 MGHDK and CDR2 SYGVNS. V was clipped by 7 bases and J by 6 bases; unmatched bases: 4. In DNA form, the CDR3 reads TGTGCCAGCACCGGGACAGGGGGCAGCGAGCAGTACGTC. This sequence encodes CASTGTGGSEQYV.